This record covers a single TCR beta chain. The clone's antigen remains unknown. Base quality data are lacking; no much larger clone is found one base away. This entry belongs to a study of T cell clones after liver transplantation (dated by TCRdb to the late 2010s). As for the study more broadly: ITN030ST, the source of the samples, was a randomized trial that attempted immunosuppression withdrawal within 2 years of liver transplantation. Donor-reactive T cell clones were identified by TCRbeta sequencing after a pre-transplant mixed lymphocyte reaction and then tracked in post-transplant blood. As an antigen-independent comparator for donor-reactive sequences, third party-reactive TCRbeta sequences were also identified from pre-transplant MLRs. Of the eight recipients, a few were HCV-positive, while the remaining recipients had been transplanted for non-autoimmune, non-viral indications. The subjects received no induction therapy and were kept on standard immunosuppression until randomization at 12-24 months post-transplant. Tolerance was defined as complete withdrawal of immunosuppression for at least one year without a rise in liver enzymes beyond twice the upper limit of normal. Blood samples were collected pre-transplant, then pre-randomization ahead of withdrawal, and finally post-randomization once withdrawal had either been completed or failed. Of the 8 liver transplant recipients making up the studied cohort, 3 were classified as tolerant and 5 as non-tolerant.

Frozen genomic DNA underwent high-throughput TCRbeta CDR3 sequencing by immunoSEQ, including PCR amplification, mapping, bias correction and internal controls. The study's processing was this. Only productive rearrangements were retained, with each unique TCRbeta sequence defined by its CDR3 nucleotide sequence together with its V and J gene. Donor-reactive sequences required at least 5-fold expansion in CFSE-low cells versus unstimulated pre-transplant cells and at least 0.01% frequency. To ensure at least 90% detection power, minimum frequency thresholds were set for each subject based on that subject's lowest-template unstimulated sample. Jensen-Shannon divergence between the top 1000 TCRbeta sequences post- versus pre-transplant served as the measure of repertoire turnover. Changes in detection of donor-reactive sequences were assessed with two-sided Fisher's exact tests. This immuneACCESS table, as held by TCRdb, lists in-frame sequences with V and J called but not all clones. Of the missing ones, under half trace to an unresolved V gene in checked studies; the others have no known cause. That table supplies the V and J calls and clone size; D and trimming were determined from the DNA. This sample holds over 55,000 clones; about 73% were observed only once. The ten largest clones add up to 2.5% to 3% of the sample.

Thawed unstimulated PBMCs were stained for CD3, CD4 and CD8 and FACS-sorted into CD3+CD4+ and CD3+CD8+ populations. All 8 studied subjects were randomized to withdrawal of immunosuppression. Genomic DNA was isolated with the Qiagen DNeasy Blood and Tissue Kit. The full study reports these points: Low numbers of available donor cells limited the measurable donor-reactive repertoire in two subjects. Donor-reactive sequences declined more than third party-reactive ones, suggesting partial antigen-specific deletion unrelated to withdrawal success. Because allograft tissue specimens were not available, migration of donor-reactive T cells into the graft, rather than deletion, may have occurred. After accounting for repertoire turnover, donor-reactive detection was significantly reduced in 7 of 8 subjects for CD4 and 8 of 8 for CD8. Circulating donor-reactive CD4 TCRbeta sequences fell significantly post-transplant in most of the 8 subjects, irrespective of tolerance or HCV status. Because of small, heterogeneous patient numbers and non-standardized post-transplant time points, the conclusions were only preliminary.

Sequenced here: CD4+ T cells from blood, sampled at the approximately 16-month timepoint. The sequence derives from a human patient who received a liver transplant. After a transplant, the donor of the graft may account for some T cells.

The DNA sequence reads TGTGCCAGTAGTCCTGAGGCCTCGACAGGGAGGAGTGGGTATGGCTACACCTTC. The encoded protein is CASSPEASTGRSGYGYTF. The sequence links TRBV19 to TRBJ1-2; the central 7 bases match TRBD1. From the germline V gene (reference sequence), CDR1 is LNHDA and CDR2 is SQIVND. The CDR3 goes from the cysteine to the phenylalanine over 18 residues. The read is trimmed to its CDR3 DNA, 54 bases read in frame from base 1. Here V drops 5 bases and J drops 5 bases, and the junction holds 20 bases not matched to any gene.